This T cell receptor (beta chain) emerged from a study of blood T cell repertoires in COVID-19. This CDR3 region has 14 residues. Germline V lookup: CDR1 MNHEY, CDR2 SMNVEV (reference sequence). The trim removed 3 bases at V and 2 bases at J, leaving 3 bases unmatched. Data came from immunoSEQ multiplex PCR; TCRdb stores just in-frame clones and leaves some out. The repertoire includes roughly 230,000 clones, about 85% of them detected once, and about 0.91% sits in the top ten. Sequenced: peripheral blood. This rearrangement joins TRBV27 to TRBJ1-2, with 7 bases fitting TRBD1. The receptor's source is a man aged 40-55 years with acute or convalescent COVID-19. The DNA of the CDR3 is TGTGCCAGCAGTTTGTTCAGGGGGAACTATGGCTACACCTTC. Translated, it gives CASSLFRGNYGYTF.